This T cell receptor (beta chain) was sequenced in a study of shared clonotypes between healthy human individuals. Using immunoSEQ multiplex PCR, the repertoire was profiled, and TCRdb retains in-frame clones only, with some absent. This table has about 2.3 million clones, 85% to 95% appearing once. Comments on this clone: The identical CDR3 is also encoded by other nucleotide sequences in the sample.

CDR1 is SNHLY and CDR2 is FYNNEI in the germline V gene. CDR3 length: 12 amino acids. The V and J ends lost 6 bases and 5 bases, in that order; junction bases with no gene match: 1. Source material: naive CD4+ T cells from PBMCs. Sample subset: CD45RA+ positively selected. This sequence joins TRBV2 and TRBJ2-5, with 9 bases fitting TRBD1. The receptor was derived from a man between 18 and 29 years old in good health. Some clones in this sample may be carry-over from other donors' samples. The CDR3 protein is CASRTGGETQYF. In nucleotides, the CDR3 is TGTGCCAGCAGGACAGGGGGGGAGACCCAGTACTTC.